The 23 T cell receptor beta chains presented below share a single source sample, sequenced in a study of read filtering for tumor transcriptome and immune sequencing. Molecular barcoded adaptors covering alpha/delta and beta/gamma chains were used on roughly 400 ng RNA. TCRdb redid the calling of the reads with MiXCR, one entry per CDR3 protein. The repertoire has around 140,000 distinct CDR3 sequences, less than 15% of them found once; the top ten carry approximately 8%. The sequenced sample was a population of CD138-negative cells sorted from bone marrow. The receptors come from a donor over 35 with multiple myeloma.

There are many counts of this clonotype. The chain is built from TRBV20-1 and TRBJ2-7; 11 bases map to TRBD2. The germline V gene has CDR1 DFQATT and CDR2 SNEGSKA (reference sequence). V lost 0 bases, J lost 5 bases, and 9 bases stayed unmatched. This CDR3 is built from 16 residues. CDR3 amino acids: CSARDMGLAVQNEQYF. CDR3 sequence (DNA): TGCAGTGCTAGAGATATGGGACTAGCGGTACAAAACGAGCAGTACTTC.

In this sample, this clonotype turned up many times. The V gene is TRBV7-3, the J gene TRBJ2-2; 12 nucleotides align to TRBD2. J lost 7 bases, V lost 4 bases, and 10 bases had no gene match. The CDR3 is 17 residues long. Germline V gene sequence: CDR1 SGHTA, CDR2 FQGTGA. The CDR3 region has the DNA TGTGCCAGCAGCTCCTTACCGACTAGCGGGAGTGGCGGGGAGCTGTTTTTT. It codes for CASSSLPTSGSGGELFF. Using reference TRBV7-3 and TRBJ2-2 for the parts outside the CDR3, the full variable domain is GAGVSQTPSNKVTEKGKYVELRCDPISGHTALYWYRQSLGQGPEFLIYFQGTGAADDSGLPNDRFFAVRPEGSVSTLKIQRTERGDSAVYLCASSSLPTSGSGGELFFGEGSRLTVL.

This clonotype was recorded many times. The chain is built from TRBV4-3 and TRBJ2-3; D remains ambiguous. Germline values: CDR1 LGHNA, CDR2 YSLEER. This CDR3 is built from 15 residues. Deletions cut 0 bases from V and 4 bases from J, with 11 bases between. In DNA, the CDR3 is TGCGCCAGCAGCCAAGACTCCGGGCAGGCAGATACGCAGTATTTT. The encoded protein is CASSQDSGQADTQYF.

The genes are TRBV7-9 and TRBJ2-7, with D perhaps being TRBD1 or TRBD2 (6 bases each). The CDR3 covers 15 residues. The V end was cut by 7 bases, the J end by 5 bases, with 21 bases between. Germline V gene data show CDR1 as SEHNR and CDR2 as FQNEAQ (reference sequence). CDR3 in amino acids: CASNVGGQDWDEQYF. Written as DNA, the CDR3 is TGTGCCAGCAACGTCGGGGGACAAGATTGGGACGAGCAGTACTTC.

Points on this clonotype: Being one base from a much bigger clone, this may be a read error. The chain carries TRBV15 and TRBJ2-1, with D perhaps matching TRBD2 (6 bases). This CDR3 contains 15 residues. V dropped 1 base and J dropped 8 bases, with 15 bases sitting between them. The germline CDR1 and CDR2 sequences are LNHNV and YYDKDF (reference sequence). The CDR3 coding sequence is TGTGCCACCAGCAGAGCGAGGGGAGAGCGGGATGAGCAGTTCTTC. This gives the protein CATSRARGERDEQFF.

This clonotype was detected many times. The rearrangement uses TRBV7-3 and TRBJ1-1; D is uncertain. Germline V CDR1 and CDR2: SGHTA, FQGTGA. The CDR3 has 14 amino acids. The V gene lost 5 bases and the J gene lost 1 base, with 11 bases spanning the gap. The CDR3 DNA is TGTGCCAGCAGCCCGTCCTGGAAGAACACTGAAGCTTTCTTT. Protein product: CASSPSWKNTEAFF.

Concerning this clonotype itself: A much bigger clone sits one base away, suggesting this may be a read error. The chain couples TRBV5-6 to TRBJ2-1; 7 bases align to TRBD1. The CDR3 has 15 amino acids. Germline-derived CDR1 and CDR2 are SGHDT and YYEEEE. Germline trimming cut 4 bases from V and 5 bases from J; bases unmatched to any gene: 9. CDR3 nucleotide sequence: TGTGCCAGCAGCAAACGAGGCAGGGGGAACAATGAGCAGTTCTTC. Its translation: CASSKRGRGNNEQFF.

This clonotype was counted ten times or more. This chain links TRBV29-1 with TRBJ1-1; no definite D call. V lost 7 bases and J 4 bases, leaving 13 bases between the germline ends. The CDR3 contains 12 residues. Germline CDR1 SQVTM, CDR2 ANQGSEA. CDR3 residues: CSAPDPVTEAFF. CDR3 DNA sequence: TGCAGCGCCCCGGACCCCGTCACTGAAGCTTTCTTT.

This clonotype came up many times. The CDR3 sequence: CASSGIRLAENTGELFF. Written as DNA, the CDR3 is TGTGCCAGCAGCGGAATCCGGCTAGCGGAGAACACCGGGGAGCTGTTTTTT. This chain joins TRBV11-3 and TRBJ2-2; 7 positions agree with TRBD2. This CDR3 spans 17 amino acids. V shed 5 bases and J 1 base; nucleotides not matched to a gene: 10. The germline V gene has CDR1 SGHNT and CDR2 YENEEA.

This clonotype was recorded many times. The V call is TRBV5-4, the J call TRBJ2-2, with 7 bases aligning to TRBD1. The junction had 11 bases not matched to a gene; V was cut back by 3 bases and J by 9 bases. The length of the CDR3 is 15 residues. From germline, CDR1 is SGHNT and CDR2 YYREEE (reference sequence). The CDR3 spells CASSSGTETFRELFF. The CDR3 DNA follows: TGTGCCAGCAGCTCCGGGACAGAGACATTCCGGGAGCTGTTTTTT. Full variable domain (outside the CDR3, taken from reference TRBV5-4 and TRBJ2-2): ETGVTQSPTHLIKTRGQQVTLRCSSQSGHNTVSWYQQALGQGPQFIFQYYREEENGRGNFPPRFSGLQFPNYSSELNVNALELDDSALYLCASSSGTETFRELFFGEGSRLTVL.

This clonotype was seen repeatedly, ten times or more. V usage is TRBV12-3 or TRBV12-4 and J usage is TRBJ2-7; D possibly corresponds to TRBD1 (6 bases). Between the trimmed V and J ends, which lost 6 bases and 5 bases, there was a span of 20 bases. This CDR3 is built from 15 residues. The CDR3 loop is CASSTTQGLLDEQYF. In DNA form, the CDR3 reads TGTGCCAGCAGCACGACCCAGGGGTTGTTGGACGAGCAGTACTTC.

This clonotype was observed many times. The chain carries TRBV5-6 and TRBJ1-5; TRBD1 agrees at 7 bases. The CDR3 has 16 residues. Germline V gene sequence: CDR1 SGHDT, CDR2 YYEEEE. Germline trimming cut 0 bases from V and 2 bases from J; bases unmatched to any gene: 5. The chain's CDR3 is CASSLGQGGGNQPQHF. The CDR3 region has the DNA TGTGCCAGCAGCTTGGGACAGGGAGGCGGCAATCAGCCCCAGCATTTT.

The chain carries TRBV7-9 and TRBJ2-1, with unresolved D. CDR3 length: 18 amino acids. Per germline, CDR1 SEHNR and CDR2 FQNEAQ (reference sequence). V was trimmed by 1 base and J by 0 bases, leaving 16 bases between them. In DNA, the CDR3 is TGTGCCAGCAGCTTAGAAAGGGCGATGGCCAGCTCCTACAATGAGCAGTTCTTC. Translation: CASSLERAMASSYNEQFF.

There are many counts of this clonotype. The CDR3 here is CASSLTRVAGGADEQFF. Written as DNA, the CDR3 is TGTGCCAGCAGCTTAACGCGCGTAGCGGGGGGAGCCGATGAGCAGTTCTTC. This chain joins TRBV7-3 and TRBJ2-1, with 10 bases aligning to TRBD2. Germline CDR1 reads SGHTA; CDR2 reads FQGTGA. The CDR3 loop spans 17 amino acids. Trimming took 0 bases from V and 8 from J; bases not matched to a gene: 10.

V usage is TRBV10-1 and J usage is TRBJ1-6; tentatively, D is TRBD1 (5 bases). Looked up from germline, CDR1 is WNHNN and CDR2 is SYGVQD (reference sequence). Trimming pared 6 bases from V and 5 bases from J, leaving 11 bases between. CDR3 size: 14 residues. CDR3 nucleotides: TGCGCCAGCAGCAGTGGCAGGGATAATTCACCCCTCCACTTT. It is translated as CASSSGRDNSPLHF.

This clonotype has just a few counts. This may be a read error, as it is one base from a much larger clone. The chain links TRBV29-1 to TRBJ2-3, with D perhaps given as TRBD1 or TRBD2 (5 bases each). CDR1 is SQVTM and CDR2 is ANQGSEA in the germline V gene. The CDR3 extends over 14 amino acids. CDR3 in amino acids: CSVLRGVSIDTQCF. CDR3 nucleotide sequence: TGCAGCGTCCTTCGGGGCGTAAGCATCGATACGCAGTGTTTT.

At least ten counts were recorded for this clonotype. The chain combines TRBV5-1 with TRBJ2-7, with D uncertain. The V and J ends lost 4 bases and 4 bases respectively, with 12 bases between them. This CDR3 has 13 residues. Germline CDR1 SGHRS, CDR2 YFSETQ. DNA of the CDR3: TGCGCCAGCAGCGTTGGGCTTAGTTACGAGCAGTACTTC. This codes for CASSVGLSYEQYF.

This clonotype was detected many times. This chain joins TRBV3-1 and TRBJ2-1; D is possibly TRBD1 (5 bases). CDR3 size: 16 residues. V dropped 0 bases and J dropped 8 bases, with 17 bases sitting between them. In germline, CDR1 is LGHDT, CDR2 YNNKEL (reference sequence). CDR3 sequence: CASSQDPRSRGDEQFF. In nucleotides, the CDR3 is TGTGCCAGCAGCCAAGATCCCCGATCTAGGGGCGATGAGCAGTTCTTC.

This chain's CDR3 is CASSLGQGFRQPQHF. The CDR3, as DNA: TGTGCCAGCAGCCTGGGACAGGGTTTTAGGCAGCCCCAGCATTTT. J is TRBJ1-5 and V is TRBV7-2; TRBD1 aligns across 9 bases. This CDR3 spans 15 amino acids. Germline V lookup: CDR1 SGHTA, CDR2 FQGNSA. J lost 7 bases, V lost 5 bases, and 9 bases had no gene match.

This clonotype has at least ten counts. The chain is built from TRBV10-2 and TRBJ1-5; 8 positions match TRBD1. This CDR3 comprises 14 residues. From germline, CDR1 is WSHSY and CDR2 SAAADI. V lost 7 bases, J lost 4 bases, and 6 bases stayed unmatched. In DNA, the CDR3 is TGCGCCAGCAAGAGGACAGGGTCGAATCAGCCCCAGCATTTT. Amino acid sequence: CASKRTGSNQPQHF.

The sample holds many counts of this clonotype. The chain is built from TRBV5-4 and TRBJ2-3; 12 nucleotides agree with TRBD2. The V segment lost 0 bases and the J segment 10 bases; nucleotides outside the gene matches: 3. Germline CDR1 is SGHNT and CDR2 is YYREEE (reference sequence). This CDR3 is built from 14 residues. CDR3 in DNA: TGTGCCAGCAGCTTGGGACTAGCGGGAGAGTCGCAGTATTTT. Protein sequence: CASSLGLAGESQYF.

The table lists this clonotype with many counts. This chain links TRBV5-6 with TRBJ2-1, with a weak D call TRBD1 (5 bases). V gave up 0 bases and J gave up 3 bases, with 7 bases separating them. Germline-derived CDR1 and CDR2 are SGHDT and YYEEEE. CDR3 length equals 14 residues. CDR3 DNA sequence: TGTGCCAGCAGCTTGGTCAGGGTCTACAATGAGCAGTTCTTC. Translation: CASSLVRVYNEQFF.

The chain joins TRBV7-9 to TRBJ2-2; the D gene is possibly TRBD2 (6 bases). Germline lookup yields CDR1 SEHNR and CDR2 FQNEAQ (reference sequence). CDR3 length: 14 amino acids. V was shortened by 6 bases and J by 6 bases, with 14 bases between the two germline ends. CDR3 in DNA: TGTGCCAGCAGGCCCCAGGGAGGAGCCGGGGAGCTGTTTTTT. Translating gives CASRPQGGAGELFF.